The following is a TCR beta chain sequence with its context. CDR3 length: 14 amino acids. The V end lost 5 bases, the J end lost 9 bases, and 17 bases lay between the germline ends. Germline values: CDR1 SGHAT, CDR2 FQNNGV. The sample belongs to a study of blood T cell repertoires in COVID-19. Across the study: The United States, Italy and Spain were the sources of the acute and convalescent COVID-19 samples. Sources were T cells, B-cell-depleted T cells, or PBMCs; the material itself was cDNA or gDNA.

The authors' processing: It was from reference gene primer amplification that nucleated cell counts were estimated. Assay used: immunoSEQ multiplex PCR; TCRdb lists only in-frame clones, some missing. V and J calls and clone size are those listed in that table; D and trimming were worked out from the DNA. Here the sample spans 120,000 to 150,000 clones, about 89% being singletons. The receptor was isolated from a man over 45 who had recovered from COVID-19. This chain joins TRBV11-2 and TRBJ1-5, with a possible D match to TRBD1 (5 bases). Sequencing used peripheral blood. The CDR3: CASSATGFAMPQHF. CDR3 bases: TGTGCCAGCAGCGCAACAGGTTTCGCGATGCCCCAGCATTTT.